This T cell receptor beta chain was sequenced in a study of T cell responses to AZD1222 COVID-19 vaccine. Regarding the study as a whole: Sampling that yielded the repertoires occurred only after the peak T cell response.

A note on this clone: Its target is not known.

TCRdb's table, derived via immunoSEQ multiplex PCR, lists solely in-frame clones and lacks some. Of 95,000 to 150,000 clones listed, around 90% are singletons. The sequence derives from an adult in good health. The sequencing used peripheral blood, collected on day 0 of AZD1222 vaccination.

The DNA for the CDR3 is TGTGCCAGCAGCTCCCGGGAGGGGTCGAACACTGAAGCTTTCTTT. Protein product: CASSSREGSNTEAFF. V gene TRBV9 combines with J gene TRBJ1-1; possible D gene TRBD1, 5 bases. The CDR3 runs 15 residues. V lost 4 bases and J 1 base, leaving 14 bases between the germline ends. CDR1 and CDR2 from the germline V gene are SGDLS and YYNGEE.